The 20 T cell receptor beta chains listed next were all sequenced from one sample in a study of cytomegalovirus exposure and HLA in healthy donors. PCR used 60 Vbeta primers and 13 Jbeta primers. Libraries were prepared by immunoSEQ multiplex PCR; TCRdb keeps only in-frame clonotypes and omits some of them. Here the sample spans 190,000 or so clones, less than 85% being singletons. Input material: PBMCs. Receptors were obtained from a boy between 10 and 17 years old in good health and CMV-seronegative.

The chain combines TRBV6-1 with TRBJ1-3, with D perhaps TRBD1 (5 bases). The CDR3 is 17 amino acids. Trimming removed 4 bases from V and 0 bases from J, with 16 bases in between. Germline V gene lookup returns CDR1 MNHNS and CDR2 SASEGT. CDR3 protein: CASSGPVGGYSGNTIYF. DNA for the CDR3: TGTGCCAGCAGTGGGCCTGTGGGGGGGTACTCTGGAAACACCATATATTTT.

This chain joins TRBV4-1 and TRBJ1-1; D is unresolved. The CDR3 extends over 16 amino acids. Germline values: CDR1 MGHRA, CDR2 YSYEKL. Trimming removed 1 base at V and 0 bases at J, with 12 bases between. CDR3 region: CASSQGAYYLNTEAFF. DNA of the CDR3: TGCGCCAGCAGCCAAGGCGCGTACTACCTGAACACTGAAGCTTTCTTT.

The chain combines TRBV5-4 with TRBJ2-7, with a possible D match to TRBD1 (6 bases). Trimming shortened V by 4 bases and J by 1 base, and 12 bases separated the two germline ends. Per the germline V gene, CDR1 is SGHNT and CDR2 is YYREEE (reference sequence). The CDR3 runs 14 residues. The CDR3 DNA reads as TGTGCCAGCAGCGTTCGCCAGGGGTCCTACGAGCAGTACTTC. It translates to CASSVRQGSYEQYF.

V is TRBV19 and J is TRBJ1-5; no definite D call. CDR1 and CDR2 from the germline V gene are LNHDA and SQIVND (reference sequence). This CDR3 is 18 amino acids long. Trimming removed 3 bases from V and 2 bases from J, with 20 bases in between. The DNA for the CDR3 is TGTGCCAGTAGTATCCACCTGACGGGCCAGAGGGGCAATCAGCCCCAGCATTTT. Residues: CASSIHLTGQRGNQPQHF. The variable domain in full, completed from reference TRBV19 and TRBJ1-5, reads DGGITQSPKYLFRKEGQNVTLSCEQNLNHDAMYWYRQDPGQGLRLIYYSQIVNDFQKGDIAEGYSVSREKKESFPLTVTSAQKNPTAFYLCASSIHLTGQRGNQPQHFGDGTRLSIL.

This chain connects TRBV9 to TRBJ1-2; 8 bases fit TRBD1. Germline V lookup: CDR1 SGDLS, CDR2 YYNGEE. Trimming took 4 bases from V and 3 from J; bases not matched to a gene: 8. The CDR3 has 15 residues. The CDR3 reads CASSPRTGKDYGYTF. In DNA, the CDR3 is TGTGCCAGCAGCCCAAGGACAGGGAAGGACTATGGCTACACCTTC. Supplemented by reference TRBV9 and TRBJ1-2, the full variable domain reads DSGVTQTPKHLITATGQRVTLRCSPRSGDLSVYWYQQSLDQGLQFLIQYYNGEERAKGNILERFSAQQFPDLHSELNLSSLELGDSALYFCASSPRTGKDYGYTFGSGTRLTVV.

V is TRBV11-2 and J is TRBJ2-1, with 9 bases matching TRBD2. With 5 bases clipped from V and 3 bases from J, the junction kept 5 bases outside the gene matches. CDR1 SGHAT and CDR2 FQNNGV come from the germline V gene. The length of the CDR3 is 15 residues. The CDR3 sequence: CASSRSGRNYNEQFF. For the CDR3, the DNA is TGTGCCAGCAGCCGGAGCGGGAGGAACTACAATGAGCAGTTCTTC. The variable domain in full, with the rest retrieved from reference TRBV11-2 and TRBJ2-1, is EAGVAQSPRYKIIEKRQSVAFWCNPISGHATLYWYQQILGQGPKLLIQFQNNGVVDDSQLPKDRFSAERLKGVDSTLKIQPAKLEDSAVYLCASSRSGRNYNEQFFGPGTRLTVL.

The table lists this clone with a count of one. CDR3 loop: CASGSGQGGADTQYF. CDR3 nucleotides: TGTGCCAGCGGATCCGGACAGGGTGGAGCAGATACGCAGTATTTT. V gene TRBV6-1 combines with J gene TRBJ2-3; TRBD1 aligns across 8 bases. V gave up 8 bases and J gave up 4 bases; unmatched junction bases: 11. The CDR3 is made up of 15 amino acids. Germline V gene data show CDR1 as MNHNS and CDR2 as SASEGT.

Regarding this clone: Other nucleotide sequences from this sample produce the same CDR3. V gene TRBV30 combines with J gene TRBJ2-3, with D maybe TRBD2 (6 bases). The germline CDR1 and CDR2 sequences are GTSNPN and SVGIG (reference sequence). The CDR3 sequence is 15 residues long. The V end was cut by 2 bases, the J end by 2 bases, with 14 bases between. The CDR3 sequence: CAWSYGAGSTDTQYF. DNA for the CDR3: TGTGCCTGGAGTTACGGCGCGGGGTCCACAGATACGCAGTATTTT. Based on the CDR3 plus reference TRBV30 and TRBJ2-3, the full variable domain is SQTIHQWPATLVQPVGSPLSLECTVEGTSNPNLYWYRQAAGRGLQLLFYSVGIGQISSEVPQNLSASRPQDRQFILSSKKLLLSDSGFYLCAWSYGAGSTDTQYFGPGTRLTVL.

This chain uses TRBV9 with TRBJ1-6, with D possibly being TRBD1 (5 bases). This CDR3 is 14 amino acids long. V gave up 3 bases and J gave up 6 bases, with 10 bases separating them. Germline V gene data show CDR1 as SGDLS and CDR2 as YYNGEE. In DNA, the CDR3 is TGTGCCAGCAGCGCCTATCAGGGTAATTCACCCCTCCACTTT. Amino acids: CASSAYQGNSPLHF.

The genes are TRBV9 and TRBJ1-5; no clear D. This CDR3 contains 14 residues. Trimming removed 0 bases from V and 7 bases from J, with 11 bases in between. Per germline, CDR1 SGDLS and CDR2 YYNGEE. CDR3 sequence: CASSVDSSSQPQHF. CDR3 coding DNA: TGTGCCAGCAGCGTAGATTCTAGTTCACAGCCCCAGCATTTT.

This clone was found once. J is TRBJ1-4 and V is TRBV2; a possible D gene is TRBD1 (6 bases). V shed 6 bases and J shed 10 bases, with 27 bases lying between them. The CDR3 consists of 17 residues. Germline CDR1 reads SNHLY; CDR2 reads FYNNEI. Here the CDR3 DNA reads TGTGCCAGCAGCAGTGAATGGGTCGGGACATCTATCGGAAAACTGTTTTTT. Its protein is CASSSEWVGTSIGKLFF.

The J gene is TRBJ2-7, the V gene TRBV2; D ambiguous. V lost 10 bases, J lost 0 bases, and 10 bases lay in between. This CDR3 region has 12 residues. The V gene's germline CDR1 is SNHLY and CDR2 FYNNEI. The DNA of the CDR3 is TGTGCCACCGTAGTGATCTCCTACGAGCAGTACTTC. This gives the protein CATVVISYEQYF.

The chain uses TRBV20-1 and TRBJ2-7; D uncertain. CDR3 length: 11 residues. The V end lost 4 bases, the J end lost 4 bases, and 8 bases lay between the germline ends. Germline V gives CDR1 DFQATT, CDR2 SNEGSKA (reference sequence). CDR3 coding DNA: TGCAGTGCTACCGGGTATTACGAGCAGTACTTC. Translating it yields CSATGYYEQYF.

V gene TRBV12-5 combines with J gene TRBJ2-1; weak D call: TRBD1 (6 bases). V was clipped by 5 bases and J by 9 bases, with 8 bases between them. The CDR3 contains 11 residues. The germline CDR1 and CDR2 sequences are LGHNT and FRNRAP. CDR3 loop: CASGPRGEQFF. CDR3 coding DNA: TGTGCTAGTGGTCCCAGGGGTGAGCAGTTCTTC. The entire variable domain, with the rest obtained from reference TRBV12-5 and TRBJ2-1, is as follows: DARVTQTPRHKVTEMGQEVTMRCQPILGHNTVFWYRQTMMQGLELLAYFRNRAPLDDSGMPKDRFSAEMPDATLATLKIQPSEPRDSAVYFCASGPRGEQFFGPGTRLTVL.

This chain connects TRBV11-3 to TRBJ1-1; D is uncertain. There are 13 residues in the CDR3. V lost 2 bases and J lost 0, with 4 bases in between. Germline CDR1 and CDR2: SGHNT and YENEEA. CDR3 sequence: CASSLYMNTEAFF. The CDR3 DNA sequence: TGTGCCAGCAGCTTATACATGAACACTGAAGCTTTCTTT.

V gene TRBV6-5 combines with J gene TRBJ2-7, with TRBD1 identical over 9 bases. Germline values: CDR1 MNHEY, CDR2 SVGAGI. This CDR3 has 14 residues. Trimming at V came to 5 bases and at J to 4 bases, leaving 6 bases not matched to a gene. Here the CDR3 reads CASSPWTGAYEQYF. In DNA form, the CDR3 reads TGTGCCAGCAGTCCTTGGACAGGGGCATACGAGCAGTACTTC.

The V gene is TRBV19, the J gene TRBJ2-7; D perhaps matches TRBD1 (6 bases). With 6 bases removed from V and 6 bases from J, the gap between germline ends came to 18 bases. The length of the CDR3 is 14 residues. CDR1 is LNHDA and CDR2 is SQIVND in the germline V gene (reference sequence). The CDR3 nucleotides read TGTGCCAGTAGCCAATTGGGACACACAACCGAGCAGTACTTC. Translated: CASSQLGHTTEQYF.

The genes are TRBV7-2 and TRBJ2-7, with 10 bases aligning to TRBD2. The CDR3 is 18 residues long. CDR1 and CDR2 (germline): SGHTA, FQGNSA. Trimming at V came to 5 bases and at J to 5 bases, leaving 18 bases not matched to a gene. CDR3 protein: CASSLVASGSEFSHEQYF. The CDR3 nucleotides are TGTGCCAGCAGCCTAGTGGCTAGCGGGAGTGAATTTTCCCACGAGCAGTACTTC.

Comments on this clone: At one of its ends the junction is not consistent with the germline gene, which may arise from a read error. CDR3 nucleotides: TGTTCCAGCAGCTTAGGGGGCGCAGATACGCAGTATTTT. It translates to CSSSLGGADTQYF. V gene TRBV7-9 combines with J gene TRBJ2-3; TRBD1 aligns across 7 bases. The V gene's germline CDR1 is SEHNR and CDR2 FQNEAQ (reference sequence). CDR3 length equals 13 residues.

V gene TRBV19 combines with J gene TRBJ2-5; 10 positions agree with TRBD1. The CDR3 sequence is 13 residues long. The germline V gene encodes CDR1 LNHDA and CDR2 SQIVND (reference sequence). Trimming at V came to 6 bases and at J to 4 bases, leaving 2 bases not matched to a gene. The CDR3 sequence is CASSRTGGETQYF. CDR3 bases: TGTGCCAGTAGCCGGACAGGGGGAGAGACCCAGTACTTC.